A selection of T cell receptor beta chains follows, all from one sample in a study of T cells in Graves' hyperthyroidism and ophthalmopathy. TCRdb fed the multiplex PCR reads into MiXCR, producing one record per CDR3 protein. The sample shows more than 500,000 distinct CDR3 sequences, 14% of them seen only once. Material: blood. All receptors come from a woman aged 40 to 49 with Graves' hyperthyroidism. CDR3s include the opening cysteine and the closing phenylalanine or tryptophan. The D gene is left open where the match is weak. Clone size is given for some rows only: seen once, a few or many times, or a class if the clone is expanded.

V	J	size	D	CDR3	DNA
TRBV7-3	TRBJ2-5	many	.	CASSLTLGQQETQYF	TGTGCCAGCAGCTTAACTCTGGGACAACAAGAGACCCAGTACTTC
TRBV3-1	TRBJ1-1	few	.	CASSHQENEAFF	TGTGCCAGCAGCCATCAGGAAAATGAAGCTTTCTTT
TRBV6-5	TRBJ1-2	.	.	CASSYPNGYTF	TGTGCCAGCAGTTACCCCAATGGCTACACCTTC
TRBV10-3	TRBJ1-4	many	.	CAISGGEATNEKLFF	TGTGCCATCAGTGGGGGGGAAGCAACTAATGAAAAACTGTTTTTT
TRBV28	TRBJ1-2	.	.	CASHPTAGHLAF	TGTGCCAGCCACCCGACCGCAGGACACCTGGCCTTC
TRBV18	TRBJ1-2	many	.	CASSANLPGGANYGYTF	TGTGCCAGCTCAGCAAACCTGCCGGGAGGGGCTAACTATGGCTACACCTTC
TRBV12-3/TRBV12-4	TRBJ1-1	many	.	CASSIAGLNTEAFF	TGTGCCAGCAGTATAGCAGGACTGAACACTGAAGCTTTCTTT
TRBV12-3/TRBV12-4	TRBJ2-2	many	.	CASSFTTANTGELFF	TGTGCCAGCAGTTTCACCACCGCGAACACCGGGGAGCTGTTTTTT
TRBV6-1	TRBJ2-5	many	.	CASRARTERTQYF	TGTGCCAGCAGGGCAAGGACCGAGCGGACCCAGTACTTC
TRBV19	TRBJ1-1	many	.	CASIPTPRINTEAFF	TGTGCCAGTATACCGACGCCCCGAATAAACACTGAAGCTTTCTTT
TRBV7-9	TRBJ2-3	many	.	CASSTSPRTSTDTQYF	TGTGCCAGCAGCACAAGCCCCAGGACTAGCACAGATACGCAGTATTTT
TRBV6-6	TRBJ2-2	few	.	CASSYTNMDGELFF	TGTGCCAGCAGTTACACAAACATGGACGGGGAGCTGTTTTTT
TRBV20-1	TRBJ2-5	many	.	CSARDPRGETQYF	TGCAGTGCTAGAGATCCCAGGGGAGAGACCCAGTACTTC
TRBV5-4	TRBJ1-4	few	.	CASSRTSTGDNEKLFF	TGTGCCAGCAGCCGGACATCCACTGGGGATAATGAAAAACTGTTTTTT
TRBV20-1	TRBJ2-1	.	.	CSASSGLAWDEQFF	TGCAGTGCTAGTTCGGGACTGGCTTGGGATGAGCAGTTCTTC
TRBV10-2	TRBJ2-4	few	TRBD2	CASSESLSGIAKNIQYF	TGCGCCAGCAGTGAGTCTTTGAGCGGGATAGCCAAAAACATTCAGTACTTC
TRBV28	TRBJ1-2	many	TRBD1	CASSFLQGARGYTF	TGTGCCAGCAGTTTCCTTCAGGGGGCACGTGGCTACACCTTC
TRBV5-5	TRBJ2-1	many	TRBD1	CASSPQTGGYNEQFF	TGTGCCAGCAGCCCGCAGACAGGGGGTTACAATGAGCAGTTCTTC
TRBV11-2	TRBJ2-6	.	TRBD1	CASSPYPRGQGAPGANVLTF	TGTGCCAGCAGCCCCTACCCCCGGGGACAGGGGGCGCCGGGGGCCAACGTCCTGACTTTC
TRBV27	TRBJ1-2	many	.	CASSPQGGSYGYTF	TGTGCCAGCAGTCCCCAGGGAGGTAGCTATGGCTACACCTTC
TRBV6-1	TRBJ2-6	few	TRBD1	CAVGGSSSGANVLTF	TGTGCTGTAGGGGGCTCCAGCTCTGGGGCCAACGTCCTGACTTTC
TRBV9	TRBJ2-7	.	.	CASSPHEMGQGVDEQYF	TGTGCCAGCAGCCCCCATGAAATGGGGCAGGGAGTCGACGAGCAGTACTTC
TRBV7-9	TRBJ2-7	many	TRBD2	CASSPLAGVDEQYF	TGTGCCAGCAGCCCTCTAGCGGGAGTTGACGAGCAGTACTTC
TRBV27	TRBJ2-7	.	.	CASNPLGHSYEQYF	TGTGCCAGCAACCCTTTGGGACATTCCTACGAGCAGTACTTC
TRBV5-4	TRBJ1-4	few	TRBD1	CASSLAAGTGREKLFF	TGTGCCAGCAGCTTGGCGGCGGGGACAGGGAGGGAAAAACTGTTTTTT
TRBV12-3/TRBV12-4	TRBJ1-1	many	.	CASTLSQGIVTNTEAFF	TGTGCCAGCACCTTATCACAGGGTATTGTTACGAACACTGAAGCTTTCTTT
TRBV28	TRBJ2-7	many	.	CASSSGPGGGEQYF	TGTGCCAGCAGTTCTGGCCCTGGAGGGGGAGAGCAGTACTTC
TRBV14	TRBJ1-1	many	.	CASSLAGSTEAFF	TGTGCCAGCAGCCTTGCGGGGTCCACTGAAGCTTTCTTT
TRBV30	TRBJ1-1	many	.	CAWSVSAEAFF	TGTGCCTGGAGTGTAAGTGCTGAAGCTTTCTTT
TRBV11-2	TRBJ2-7	many	TRBD2	CASSLGSSGKWYYEQYF	TGTGCCAGCAGCTTAGGGTCTAGCGGAAAGTGGTACTACGAGCAGTACTTC
TRBV7-8	TRBJ2-7	many	TRBD1	CASSPRWTGGGYEQYF	TGTGCCAGCAGCCCAAGATGGACAGGGGGTGGCTACGAGCAGTACTTC
TRBV4-2	TRBJ2-7	.	TRBD2	CASSAGRAYEQYF	TGTGCCAGCAGCGCAGGGAGGGCCTACGAGCAGTACTTC
TRBV15	TRBJ2-7	many	.	CATSREDGSYEQYF	TGTGCCACCAGCAGAGAGGACGGATCCTACGAGCAGTACTTC
TRBV11-3	TRBJ2-7	.	.	CASSSPGPNVYEQYF	TGTGCCAGCAGCTCCCCGGGACCCAACGTCTACGAGCAGTACTTC
TRBV30	TRBJ1-6	many	TRBD1	CAWEGQYNSPLHF	TGTGCCTGGGAGGGACAGTACAATTCACCCCTCCACTTT
TRBV10-1	TRBJ2-7	few	.	CASSDSGIHEQYF	TGCGCCAGCAGTGATTCAGGGATACACGAGCAGTACTTC
TRBV4-1	TRBJ1-5	.	.	CASSQDVRGAISNQPQHF	TGCGCCAGCAGCCAAGATGTGCGGGGGGCGATTAGCAATCAGCCCCAGCATTTT
TRBV6-1	TRBJ1-1	many	.	CASSGQRMNTEAFF	TGTGCCAGCAGTGGACAGAGGATGAACACTGAAGCTTTCTTT
TRBV2	TRBJ2-1	many	.	CASSGENEQFF	TGTGCCAGCAGTGGGGAGAATGAGCAGTTCTTC
TRBV5-1	TRBJ2-1	many	TRBD1	CASSILGTAAYNEQFF	TGCGCCAGCAGTATCTTGGGGACAGCCGCCTACAATGAGCAGTTCTTC
TRBV3-1	TRBJ2-3	many	.	CASSQTLGVTDTQYF	TGTGCCAGCAGCCAGACTCTTGGGGTCACAGATACGCAGTATTTT
TRBV5-4	TRBJ1-5	.	.	CASSSLPGDQPQHF	TGTGCCAGCAGCTCCCTCCCCGGGGATCAGCCCCAGCATTTT
TRBV27	TRBJ2-3	.	TRBD2	CASSLKLRASGNTDTQYF	TGTGCCAGCAGTTTAAAGTTGAGGGCTAGCGGCAACACAGATACGCAGTATTTT
TRBV7-9	TRBJ1-4	few	.	CASSLARGGETNEKLFF	TGTGCCAGCAGCTTAGCCCGGGGGGGAGAAACTAATGAAAAACTGTTTTTT
TRBV7-8	TRBJ2-7	many	.	CASSLAPVEQYF	TGTGCCAGCAGCTTAGCTCCGGTTGAGCAGTACTTC
TRBV5-6	TRBJ2-1	.	.	CASNTLDEQFF	TGTGCCAGCAACACCTTGGATGAGCAGTTCTTC
TRBV7-8	TRBJ1-2	.	.	CASSHPSGLYGYTF	TGTGCCAGCAGCCACCCCTCTGGACTCTATGGCTACACCTTC
TRBV5-5	TRBJ1-2	many	.	CASSVEGTRPDGYTF	TGTGCCAGCAGCGTAGAAGGGACTCGGCCTGATGGCTACACCTTC